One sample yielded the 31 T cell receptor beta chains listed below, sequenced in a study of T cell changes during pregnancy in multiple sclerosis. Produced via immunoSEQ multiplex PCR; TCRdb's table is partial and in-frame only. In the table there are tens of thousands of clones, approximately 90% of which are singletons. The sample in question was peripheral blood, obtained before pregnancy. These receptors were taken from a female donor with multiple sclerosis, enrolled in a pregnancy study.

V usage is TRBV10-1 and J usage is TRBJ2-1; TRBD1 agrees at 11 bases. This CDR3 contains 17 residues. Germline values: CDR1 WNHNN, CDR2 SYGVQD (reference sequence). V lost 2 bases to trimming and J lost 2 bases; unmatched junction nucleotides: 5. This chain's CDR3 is CASSEPGQGGTYNEQFF. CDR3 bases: TGCGCCAGCAGTGAGCCGGGACAGGGGGGGACCTACAATGAGCAGTTCTTC.

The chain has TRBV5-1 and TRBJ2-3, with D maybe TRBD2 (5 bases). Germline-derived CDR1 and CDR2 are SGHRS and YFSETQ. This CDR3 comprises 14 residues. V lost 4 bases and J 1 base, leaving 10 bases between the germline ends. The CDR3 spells CASSLSGGTDTQYF. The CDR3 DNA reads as TGCGCCAGCAGCCTGTCCGGGGGCACAGATACGCAGTATTTT.

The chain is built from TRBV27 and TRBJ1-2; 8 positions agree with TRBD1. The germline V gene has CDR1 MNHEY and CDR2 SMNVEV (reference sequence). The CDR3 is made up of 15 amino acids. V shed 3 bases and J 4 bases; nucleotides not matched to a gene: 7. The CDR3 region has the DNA TGTGCCAGCAGTTTGGGGACAGGAAGGAGCTATGGCTACACCTTC. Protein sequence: CASSLGTGRSYGYTF.

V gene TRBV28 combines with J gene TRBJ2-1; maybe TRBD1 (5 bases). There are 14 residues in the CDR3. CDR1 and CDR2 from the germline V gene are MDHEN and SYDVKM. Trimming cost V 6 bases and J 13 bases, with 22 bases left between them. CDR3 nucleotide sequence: TGTGCCAGCAGCCCCTCATGGCAGGGCCTGCCACAGTTCTTC. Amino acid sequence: CASSPSWQGLPQFF.

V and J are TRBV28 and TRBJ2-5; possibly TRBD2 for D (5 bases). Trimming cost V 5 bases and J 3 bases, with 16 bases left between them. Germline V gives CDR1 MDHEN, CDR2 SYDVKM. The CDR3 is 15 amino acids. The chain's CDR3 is CASSPAVLGKETQYF. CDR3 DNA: TGTGCCAGCAGTCCAGCGGTTCTCGGGAAAGAGACCCAGTACTTC.

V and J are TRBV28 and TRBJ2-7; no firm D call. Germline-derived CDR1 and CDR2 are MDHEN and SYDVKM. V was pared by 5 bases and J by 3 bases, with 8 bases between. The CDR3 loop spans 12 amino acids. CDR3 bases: TGTGCCAGCAGTCTGGCCTTCTACGAGCAGTACTTC. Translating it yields CASSLAFYEQYF.

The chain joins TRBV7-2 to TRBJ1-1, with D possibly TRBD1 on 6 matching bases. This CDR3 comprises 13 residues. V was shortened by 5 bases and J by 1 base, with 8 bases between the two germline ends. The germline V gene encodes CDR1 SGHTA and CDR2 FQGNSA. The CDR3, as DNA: TGTGCCAGCAGCAGACAGGAGAACACTGAAGCTTTCTTT. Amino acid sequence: CASSRQENTEAFF. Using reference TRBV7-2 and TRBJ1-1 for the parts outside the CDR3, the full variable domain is GAGVSQSPSNKVTEKGKDVELRCDPISGHTALYWYRQSLGQGLEFLIYFQGNSAPDKSGLPSDRFSAERTGGSVSTLTIQRTQQEDSAVYLCASSRQENTEAFFGQGTRLTVV.

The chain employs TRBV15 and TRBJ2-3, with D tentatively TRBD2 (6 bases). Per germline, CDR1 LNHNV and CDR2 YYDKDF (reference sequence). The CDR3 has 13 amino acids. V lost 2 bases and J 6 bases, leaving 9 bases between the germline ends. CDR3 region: CATSRLGGDTQYF. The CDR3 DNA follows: TGTGCCACCAGCAGACTTGGGGGGGATACGCAGTATTTT.

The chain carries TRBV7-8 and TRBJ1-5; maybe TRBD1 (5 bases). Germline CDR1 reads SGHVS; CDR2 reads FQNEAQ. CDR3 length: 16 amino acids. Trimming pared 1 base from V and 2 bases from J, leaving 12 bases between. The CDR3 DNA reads TGTGCCAGCAGCTTAGGCGGGGCAGGCGGCAATCAGCCCCAGCATTTT. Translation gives CASSLGGAGGNQPQHF.

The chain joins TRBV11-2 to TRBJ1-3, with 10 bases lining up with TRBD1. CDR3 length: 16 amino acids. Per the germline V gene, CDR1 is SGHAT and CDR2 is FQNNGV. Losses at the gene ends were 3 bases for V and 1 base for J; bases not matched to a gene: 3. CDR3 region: CASSFPGQGSGNTIYF. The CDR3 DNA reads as TGTGCCAGCAGCTTCCCGGGACAGGGGTCTGGAAACACCATATATTTT. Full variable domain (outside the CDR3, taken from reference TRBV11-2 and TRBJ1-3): EAGVAQSPRYKIIEKRQSVAFWCNPISGHATLYWYQQILGQGPKLLIQFQNNGVVDDSQLPKDRFSAERLKGVDSTLKIQPAKLEDSAVYLCASSFPGQGSGNTIYFGEGSWLTVV.

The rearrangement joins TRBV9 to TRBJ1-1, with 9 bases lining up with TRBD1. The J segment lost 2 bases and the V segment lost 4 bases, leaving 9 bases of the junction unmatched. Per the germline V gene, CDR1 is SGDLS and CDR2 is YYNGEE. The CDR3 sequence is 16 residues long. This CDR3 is CASSPSDRGRNTEAFF. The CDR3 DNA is TGTGCCAGCAGCCCTAGCGACAGGGGGAGAAACACTGAAGCTTTCTTT.

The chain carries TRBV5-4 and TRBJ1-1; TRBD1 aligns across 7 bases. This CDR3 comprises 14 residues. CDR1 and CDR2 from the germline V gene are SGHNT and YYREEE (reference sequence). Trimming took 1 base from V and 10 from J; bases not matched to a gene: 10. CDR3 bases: TGTGCCAGCAGCTTGAAGGACAGGATGGCCGGAGCTTTCTTT. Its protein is CASSLKDRMAGAFF. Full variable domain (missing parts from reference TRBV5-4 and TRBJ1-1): ETGVTQSPTHLIKTRGQQVTLRCSSQSGHNTVSWYQQALGQGPQFIFQYYREEENGRGNFPPRFSGLQFPNYSSELNVNALELDDSALYLCASSLKDRMAGAFFGQGTRLTVV.

The CDR3 bases are TGTGCCAGCAGCCGGGACAGGACCTCCTATGGCTACACCTTC. It is translated as CASSRDRTSYGYTF. The chain carries TRBV4-2 and TRBJ1-2, with 8 bases that match TRBD1. The CDR3 is 14 amino acids. V shed 4 bases and J 4 bases; nucleotides not matched to a gene: 5. Germline CDR1 LGHNA, CDR2 YNFKEQ.

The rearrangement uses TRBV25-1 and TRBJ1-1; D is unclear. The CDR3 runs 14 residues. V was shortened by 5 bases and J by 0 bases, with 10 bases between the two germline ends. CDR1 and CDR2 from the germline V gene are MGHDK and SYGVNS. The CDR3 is CASSPRHLNTEAFF. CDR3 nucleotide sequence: TGTGCCAGCAGTCCGAGACACCTGAACACTGAAGCTTTCTTT.

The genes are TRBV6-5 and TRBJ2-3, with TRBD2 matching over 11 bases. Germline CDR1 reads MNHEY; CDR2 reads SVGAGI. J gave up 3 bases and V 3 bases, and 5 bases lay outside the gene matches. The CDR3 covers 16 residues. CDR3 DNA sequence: TGTGCCAGCAGTTATTTAGCGGGAGGGCCGACAGATACGCAGTATTTT. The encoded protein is CASSYLAGGPTDTQYF.

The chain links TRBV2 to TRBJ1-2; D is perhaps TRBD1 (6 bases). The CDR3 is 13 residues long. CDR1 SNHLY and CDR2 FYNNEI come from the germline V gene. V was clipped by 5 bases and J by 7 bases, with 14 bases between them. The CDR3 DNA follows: TGTGCCAGCAGTCGGGACATCCTTGTTGGCTACACCTTC. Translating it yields CASSRDILVGYTF. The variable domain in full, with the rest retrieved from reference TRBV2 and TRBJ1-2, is EPEVTQTPSHQVTQMGQEVILRCVPISNHLYFYWYRQILGQKVEFLVSFYNNEISEKSEIFDDQFSVERPDGSNFTLKIRSTKLEDSAMYFCASSRDILVGYTFGSGTRLTVV.

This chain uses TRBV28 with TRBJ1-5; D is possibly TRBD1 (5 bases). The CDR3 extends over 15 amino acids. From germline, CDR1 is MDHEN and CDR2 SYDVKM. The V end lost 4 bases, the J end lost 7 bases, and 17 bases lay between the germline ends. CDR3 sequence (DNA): TGTGCCAGCAGTTCGGGGGGGAGTAAGACCCAGCCCCAGCATTTT. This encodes CASSSGGSKTQPQHF.

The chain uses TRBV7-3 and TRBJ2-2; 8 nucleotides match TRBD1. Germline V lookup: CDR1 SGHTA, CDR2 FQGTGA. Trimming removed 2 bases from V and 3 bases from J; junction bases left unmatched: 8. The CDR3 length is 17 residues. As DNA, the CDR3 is TGTGCCAGCAGCTTAGTTCCAGGGGGCCTTGACACCGGGGAGCTGTTTTTT. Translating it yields CASSLVPGGLDTGELFF.

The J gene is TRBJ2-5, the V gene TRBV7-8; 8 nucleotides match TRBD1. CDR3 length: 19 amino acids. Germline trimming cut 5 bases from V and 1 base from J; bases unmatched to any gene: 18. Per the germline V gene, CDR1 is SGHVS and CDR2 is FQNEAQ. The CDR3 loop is CASSLRQGPLLDRQETQYF. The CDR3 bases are TGTGCCAGCAGCCTACGACAGGGGCCATTACTCGATCGCCAAGAGACCCAGTACTTC.

CDR3 amino acids: CASNIRFSYEQYF. DNA for the CDR3: TGTGCCAGCAATATCCGGTTCTCCTACGAGCAGTACTTC. J is TRBJ2-7 and V is TRBV2; D gene ambiguous. Germline V gives CDR1 SNHLY, CDR2 FYNNEI. The CDR3 loop spans 13 amino acids. The V end was cut by 7 bases, the J end by 0 bases, with 10 bases between. The full variable domain, rest sourced from reference TRBV2 and TRBJ2-7, is EPEVTQTPSHQVTQMGQEVILRCVPISNHLYFYWYRQILGQKVEFLVSFYNNEISEKSEIFDDQFSVERPDGSNFTLKIRSTKLEDSAMYFCASNIRFSYEQYFGPGTRLTVT.

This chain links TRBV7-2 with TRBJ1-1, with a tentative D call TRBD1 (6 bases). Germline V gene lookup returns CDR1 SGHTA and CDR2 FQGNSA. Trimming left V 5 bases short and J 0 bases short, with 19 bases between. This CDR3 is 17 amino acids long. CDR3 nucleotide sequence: TGTGCCAGCAGCGTAACATGGCAGGGGAGAATGAACACTGAAGCTTTCTTT. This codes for CASSVTWQGRMNTEAFF.

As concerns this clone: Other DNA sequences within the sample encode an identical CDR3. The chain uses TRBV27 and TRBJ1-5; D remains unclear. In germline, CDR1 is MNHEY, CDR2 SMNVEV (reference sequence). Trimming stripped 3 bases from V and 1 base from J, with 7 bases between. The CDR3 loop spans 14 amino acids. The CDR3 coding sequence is TGTGCCAGCAGTTTCGGAGGGAGCAATCAGCCCCAGCATTTT. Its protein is CASSFGGSNQPQHF.

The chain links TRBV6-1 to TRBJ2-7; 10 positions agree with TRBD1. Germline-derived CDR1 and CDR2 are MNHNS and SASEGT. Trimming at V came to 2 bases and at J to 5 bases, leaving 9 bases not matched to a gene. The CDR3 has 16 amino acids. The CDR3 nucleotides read TGTGCCAGCAGTGAAATAAGGGGACAGGGGTTTAACGAGCAGTACTTC. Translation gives CASSEIRGQGFNEQYF.

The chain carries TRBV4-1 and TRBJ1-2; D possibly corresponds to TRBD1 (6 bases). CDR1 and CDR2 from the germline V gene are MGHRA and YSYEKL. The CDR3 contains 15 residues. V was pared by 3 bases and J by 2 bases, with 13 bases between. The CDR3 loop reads CASSHGDTRNYGYTF. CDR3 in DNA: TGCGCCAGCAGCCACGGGGACACCCGAAACTATGGCTACACCTTC.

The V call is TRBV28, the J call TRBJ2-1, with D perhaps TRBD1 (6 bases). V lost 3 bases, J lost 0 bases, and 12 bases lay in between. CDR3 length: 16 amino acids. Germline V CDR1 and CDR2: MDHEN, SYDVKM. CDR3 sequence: CASSLYRALSYNEQFF. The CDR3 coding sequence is TGTGCCAGCAGTTTGTACAGGGCGCTCTCCTACAATGAGCAGTTCTTC. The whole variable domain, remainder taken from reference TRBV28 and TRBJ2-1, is DVKVTQSSRYLVKRTGEKVFLECVQDMDHENMFWYRQDPGLGLRLIYFSYDVKMKEKGDIPEGYSVSREKKERFSLILESASTNQTSMYLCASSLYRALSYNEQFFGPGTRLTVL.

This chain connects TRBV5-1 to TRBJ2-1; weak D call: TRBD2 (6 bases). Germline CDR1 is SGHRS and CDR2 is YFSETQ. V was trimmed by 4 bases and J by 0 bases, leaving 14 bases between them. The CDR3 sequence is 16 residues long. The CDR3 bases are TGCGCCAGCAGCCCAAGAGCGGGCAACTCCTACAATGAGCAGTTCTTC. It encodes CASSPRAGNSYNEQFF.

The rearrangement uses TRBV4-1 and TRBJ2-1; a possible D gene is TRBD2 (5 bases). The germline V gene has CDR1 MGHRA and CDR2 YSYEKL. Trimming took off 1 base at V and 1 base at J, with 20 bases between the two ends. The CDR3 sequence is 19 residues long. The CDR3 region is CASSQASRGLAGSYNEQFF. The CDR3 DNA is TGCGCCAGCAGCCAAGCTAGCAGAGGATTAGCTGGGTCCTACAATGAGCAGTTCTTC.

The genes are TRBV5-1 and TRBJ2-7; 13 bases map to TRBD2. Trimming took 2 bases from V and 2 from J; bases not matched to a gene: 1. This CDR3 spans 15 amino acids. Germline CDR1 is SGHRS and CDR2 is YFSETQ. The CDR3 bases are TGCGCCAGCAGCTTCGGACTAGCGGGGGCCTACGAGCAGTACTTC. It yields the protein CASSFGLAGAYEQYF.

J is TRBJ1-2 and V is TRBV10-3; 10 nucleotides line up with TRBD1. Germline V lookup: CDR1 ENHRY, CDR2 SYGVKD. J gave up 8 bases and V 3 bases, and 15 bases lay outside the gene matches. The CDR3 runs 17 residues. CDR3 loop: CAISDPGPDRGLRGYTF. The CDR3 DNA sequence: TGTGCCATCAGTGATCCGGGCCCCGACAGGGGGCTGCGAGGCTACACCTTC.

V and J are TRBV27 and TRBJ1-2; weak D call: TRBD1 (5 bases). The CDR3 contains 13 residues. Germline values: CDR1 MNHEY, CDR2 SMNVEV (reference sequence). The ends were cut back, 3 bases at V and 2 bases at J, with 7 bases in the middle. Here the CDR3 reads CASSLTVNYGYTF. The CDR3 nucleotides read TGTGCCAGCAGTTTGACAGTGAACTATGGCTACACCTTC.

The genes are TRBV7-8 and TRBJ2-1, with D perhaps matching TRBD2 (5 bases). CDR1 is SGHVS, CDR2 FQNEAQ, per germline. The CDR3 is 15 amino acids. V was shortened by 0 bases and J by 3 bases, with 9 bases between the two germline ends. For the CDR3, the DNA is TGTGCCAGCAGCTTAGCTCAGCGGAGCTACAATGAGCAGTTCTTC. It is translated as CASSLAQRSYNEQFF.